Listed below are T cell receptor beta chains from one sample, sequenced in a study of naive and memory T cell subsets. One entry per CDR3 protein results from TCRdb running MiXCR on the UMI-ligation and nested PCR reads. This table has about 150,000 distinct CDR3 sequences, approximately 22% appearing once. The sequenced sample consisted of naive CD4+ T cells from blood. The receptor source for this set is a human donor in good health. Each CDR3 is given with its conserved first and last residue. D genes are given only for firm matches. A row's size may be missing; if present it is once, few, many or a size class.

cdr3_aa cdr3_nt j_call d_call clone_size v_call
CASRASGSYEQYF TGTGCCAGCAGAGCTAGCGGTTCCTACGAGCAGTACTTC TRBJ2-7 TRBD2 . TRBV6-2/TRBV6-3
CASSYTGGEAFF TGTGCCAGCAGTTATACCGGGGGAGAAGCTTTCTTT TRBJ1-1 . few TRBV6-5
CSVSAGGGTDTQYF TGCAGCGTTTCGGCGGGAGGGGGCACAGATACGCAGTATTTT TRBJ2-3 TRBD2 . TRBV29-1
CASSLRRGYVEKLFF TGTGCCAGCAGTCTGCGCCGGGGATATGTTGAAAAACTGTTTTTT TRBJ1-4 . . TRBV28
CSASDRALGNSPLHF TGCAGTGCTTCCGACAGGGCCCTGGGGAATTCACCCCTCCACTTT TRBJ1-6 TRBD1 . TRBV20-1
CASRQGGTGGEKLFF TGTGCCAGCAGACAAGGTGGGACAGGAGGTGAAAAACTGTTTTTT TRBJ1-4 TRBD1 few TRBV14
CATSSPGHGLGEQFF TGTGCCACCAGCAGTCCCGGACACGGTCTGGGTGAGCAGTTCTTC TRBJ2-1 . few TRBV15
CASSWTGAGSTDTQYF TGTGCCAGCAGTTGGACAGGGGCCGGGTCGACAGATACGCAGTATTTT TRBJ2-3 TRBD1 few TRBV7-2
CASSSLAGIYNEQFF TGTGCCAGCAGTTCACTAGCGGGGATATACAATGAGCAGTTCTTC TRBJ2-1 TRBD2 many TRBV2
CASSLGGQVPYEQYF TGCGCCAGCAGCTTGGGGGGACAGGTTCCCTACGAGCAGTACTTC TRBJ2-7 TRBD1 few TRBV5-1
CASSLAMNTEAFF TGTGCCAGCAGCTTAGCAATGAACACTGAAGCTTTCTTT TRBJ1-1 . few TRBV7-6
CASSLAKGTGGAWYGYTF TGTGCCAGCAGCTTAGCCAAGGGGACAGGGGGCGCCTGGTATGGCTACACCTTC TRBJ1-2 TRBD1 . TRBV7-2
CASSPRGTGELFF TGTGCCAGCAGCCCCCGTGGCACCGGGGAGCTGTTTTTT TRBJ2-2 . many TRBV7-6
CASIAGKRIYEQYF TGTGCCAGCATAGCCGGGAAAAGAATCTACGAGCAGTACTTC TRBJ2-7 . . TRBV28
CATSRDPRGQETQYF TGTGCCACCAGCAGAGATCCCCGGGGCCAAGAGACCCAGTACTTC TRBJ2-5 . . TRBV15
CASRRPPARLAGDEQYF TGTGCCAGCAGACGCCCCCCGGCGCGACTGGCGGGAGACGAGCAGTACTTC TRBJ2-7 TRBD2 many TRBV28
CSGGLRYEQFF TGCAGTGGTGGACTGCGCTACGAGCAGTTCTTC TRBJ2-1 . many TRBV20-1
CSARDEGYSYEQYF TGCAGTGCTAGAGATGAGGGGTACTCCTACGAGCAGTACTTC TRBJ2-7 . . TRBV20-1
CATSDPRAGQETQYF TGTGCCACCAGTGACCCCCGTGCGGGGCAAGAGACCCAGTACTTC TRBJ2-5 . . TRBV24-1
CASRLTGTANTGELFF TGTGCCAGCAGACTAACCGGGACAGCGAACACCGGGGAGCTGTTTTTT TRBJ2-2 TRBD1 . TRBV5-8
CASSAASGTDTQYF TGTGCCAGCAGCGCCGCTAGCGGGACAGATACGCAGTATTTT TRBJ2-3 TRBD2 . TRBV7-2
CASRNLAGGTYEQYF TGTGCCAGCAGAAATCTAGCGGGGGGAACCTACGAGCAGTACTTC TRBJ2-7 TRBD2 . TRBV6-6
CASSPEVIAGGDTQYF TGTGCCAGCAGCCCAGAGGTTATAGCGGGAGGTGATACGCAGTATTTT TRBJ2-3 TRBD2 . TRBV7-2
CAWSRPPADTQYF TGTGCCTGGAGTAGACCCCCGGCGGATACGCAGTATTTT TRBJ2-3 . . TRBV30
CASSKRTGGGNQPQHF TGTGCCAGTAGTAAGCGGACAGGGGGAGGCAATCAGCCCCAGCATTTT TRBJ1-5 TRBD1 few TRBV19
CASSYSNSNQPQHF TGTGCCAGCAGTTACAGCAACAGCAATCAGCCCCAGCATTTT TRBJ1-5 . few TRBV28
CASSHEWTDYGYTF TGTGCCAGCAGTCACGAATGGACAGACTATGGCTACACCTTC TRBJ1-2 . . TRBV12-3/TRBV12-4
CASSQPPLDTQYF TGCGCCAGCAGCCAACCCCCCCTCGATACGCAGTATTTT TRBJ2-3 . many TRBV4-1
CATSRAPLDRHRYPQENTEAFF TGTGCCACCAGCAGAGCACCCTTGGACAGGCATAGGTACCCTCAGGAAAACACTGAAGCTTTCTTT TRBJ1-1 TRBD1 . TRBV15
CASRPSTKTAGELFF TGTGCCAGCAGACCATCAACTAAGACGGCCGGGGAGCTGTTTTTT TRBJ2-2 . . TRBV12-3/TRBV12-4
CASPQGGPRNTEAFF TGTGCCAGCCCCCAAGGGGGGCCAAGGAACACTGAAGCTTTCTTT TRBJ1-1 . . TRBV6-1
CASSIRIIGSTDTQYF TGTGCCAGCAGTATCCGGATAATCGGGAGCACAGATACGCAGTATTTT TRBJ2-3 . few TRBV6-1
CAISESWGGEQYF TGTGCCATCAGTGAGTCCTGGGGAGGCGAGCAGTACTTC TRBJ2-7 . few TRBV10-3
CASSQYRGFSDTQYF TGTGCCAGCAGCCAATATCGGGGGTTCTCAGATACGCAGTATTTT TRBJ2-3 . . TRBV7-2
CASTPTGTREQFF TGTGCCAGCACCCCGACCGGGACCAGAGAGCAGTTCTTC TRBJ2-1 . few TRBV6-5
CASSPKGSNQPQHF TGTGCCAGCTCACCTAAGGGTAGCAATCAGCCCCAGCATTTT TRBJ1-5 . . TRBV18
CSSSGPPATASRDTQYF TGCAGTTCGAGCGGGCCCCCCGCGACAGCTTCCCGAGATACGCAGTATTTT TRBJ2-3 . many TRBV20-1
CASSRLAGGRTDTQYF TGTGCCAGCAGTCGACTAGCGGGAGGCCGCACAGATACGCAGTATTTT TRBJ2-3 TRBD2 few TRBV2
CSATSGLGAEQFF TGCAGCGCAACCTCGGGCCTCGGGGCTGAGCAGTTCTTC TRBJ2-1 . . TRBV29-1
CASRRHGQANTEAFF TGTGCCAGCAGACGCCACGGACAGGCTAACACTGAAGCTTTCTTT TRBJ1-1 TRBD1 many TRBV6-5
CASSVDRENGSNQPQHF TGCGCCAGCAGTGTGGACAGGGAGAATGGAAGCAATCAGCCCCAGCATTTT TRBJ1-5 TRBD1 few TRBV10-1
CASSETRNVETQYF TGTGCCAGCAGTGAAACAAGGAACGTCGAGACCCAGTACTTC TRBJ2-5 . few TRBV2
CASGVRGRVETQYF TGCGCCAGCGGGGTCAGGGGGCGCGTGGAGACCCAGTACTTC TRBJ2-5 TRBD1 . TRBV5-1